These 16 T cell receptor beta chains were sequenced from one sample in a study of technical replicates of blood from a few donors. Profiling relied on immunoSEQ multiplex PCR, and the TCRdb table lists in-frame clones only, not all of them. This sample carries 72,000 or so clones, 94% of them seen once, and the ten largest clones take 0.3% to 0.45%. Sequencing was carried out using T cells isolated from PBMCs. The source of these receptors is a human donor in good health.

The genes are TRBV27 and TRBJ2-5; 10 bases are shared with TRBD1. This CDR3 region has 15 residues. Unmatched junction bases numbered 7, after V lost 6 bases and J lost 3 bases. CDR1 is MNHEY, CDR2 SMNVEV, per germline (reference sequence). CDR3 region: CASRHFGTGEETQYF. CDR3 in DNA: TGTGCCAGCAGGCACTTCGGGACAGGGGAAGAGACCCAGTACTTC.

The gene calls are TRBV11-2 and TRBJ1-2, with no clear D. Trimming removed 0 bases from V and 3 bases from J, with 8 bases in between. This CDR3 has 14 residues. Germline loops: CDR1 SGHAT, CDR2 FQNNGV. The chain's CDR3 is CASSLDPRYYGYTF. The CDR3 DNA sequence: TGTGCCAGCAGCTTAGATCCCCGGTACTATGGCTACACCTTC.

This clone appeared a single time. The rearrangement joins TRBV9 to TRBJ1-2, with D possibly matching TRBD1 (6 bases). Trimming left V 3 bases short and J 6 bases short, with 21 bases between. The CDR3 is 16 residues long. Germline lookup yields CDR1 SGDLS and CDR2 YYNGEE. This CDR3 is CASSALSGGAGDGYTF. In DNA form, the CDR3 reads TGTGCCAGCAGCGCCCTCTCCGGGGGGGCAGGGGATGGCTACACCTTC.

J is TRBJ2-5 and V is TRBV7-2; 8 bases fit TRBD1. The CDR3 has 14 residues. V was pared by 5 bases and J by 2 bases, with 4 bases of the junction left unmatched. Germline V lookup: CDR1 SGHTA, CDR2 FQGNSA. The CDR3 is CASSVQGGQETQYF. The CDR3 DNA reads TGTGCCAGCAGCGTACAGGGGGGTCAAGAGACCCAGTACTTC.

The chain links TRBV6-4 to TRBJ1-1, with D perhaps TRBD1 (5 bases). V dropped 3 bases and J dropped 4 bases, with 12 bases sitting between them. Per the germline V gene, CDR1 is MRHNA and CDR2 is SNTAGT. There are 14 residues in the CDR3. The CDR3 reads CASSEQAPSTEAFF. The CDR3 DNA sequence: TGTGCCAGCAGTGAACAGGCTCCGAGCACTGAAGCTTTCTTT.

Only a few counts were recorded for this clone. The V gene is TRBV5-1, the J gene TRBJ1-5; 9 nucleotides match TRBD1. The CDR3 runs to 15 residues. The V segment lost 2 bases and the J segment 2 bases; nucleotides outside the gene matches: 2. Germline assignment: CDR1 SGHRS and CDR2 YFSETQ. In DNA form, the CDR3 reads TGCGCCAGCAGCTTTACAGGGGGCGGCAATCAGCCCCAGCATTTT. Its translation is CASSFTGGGNQPQHF.

The chain combines TRBV9 with TRBJ2-1; a possible D gene is TRBD2 (5 bases). This CDR3 has 15 residues. Deletions cut 0 bases from V and 6 bases from J, with 13 bases between. CDR1 is SGDLS, CDR2 YYNGEE, per germline. The CDR3 spells CASSVVLGGFNEQFF. The DNA of the CDR3 is TGTGCCAGCAGCGTAGTACTAGGTGGGTTCAATGAGCAGTTCTTC.

J is TRBJ2-1 and V is TRBV7-2; D might be TRBD2 (5 bases). The CDR3 extends over 16 amino acids. Trimming cost V 0 bases and J 7 bases, with 16 bases left between them. In germline, CDR1 is SGHTA, CDR2 FQGNSA. CDR3 protein: CASSLARLAGKNEQFF. CDR3 coding DNA: TGTGCCAGCAGCTTAGCGCGTCTAGCTGGGAAGAATGAGCAGTTCTTC.

This chain links TRBV27 with TRBJ1-1; D gene unclear. The CDR3 is 12 amino acids. Germline V gene data show CDR1 as MNHEY and CDR2 as SMNVEV (reference sequence). Between the trimmed V and J ends, which lost 7 bases and 5 bases, there was a span of 11 bases. The DNA for the CDR3 is TGTGCCAGCAACGCGAGAGGGACTGAAGCTTTCTTT. The encoded protein is CASNARGTEAFF.

The V and J genes are TRBV4-2 and TRBJ2-3, with a weak D call TRBD2 (5 bases). The CDR3 length is 16 residues. Germline CDR1 is LGHNA and CDR2 is YNFKEQ. Trimming took off 2 bases at V and 7 bases at J, with 19 bases between the two ends. The CDR3 reads CASSQLNTRLNYTQYF. The CDR3 region has the DNA TGTGCCAGCAGCCAACTAAACACCAGACTAAACTATACGCAGTATTTT.

Concerning this clone itself: The sample carries other DNA sequences with the same CDR3. The V call is TRBV5-1, the J call TRBJ2-5; D perhaps matches TRBD2 (7 bases). The CDR3 runs to 14 residues. Germline-derived CDR1 and CDR2 are SGHRS and YFSETQ. Trimming shortened V by 1 base and J by 2 bases, and 9 bases separated the two germline ends. The CDR3 spells CASSLRGGQETQYF. The DNA for the CDR3 is TGCGCCAGCAGCTTGAGGGGGGGGCAAGAGACCCAGTACTTC.

The chain carries TRBV18 and TRBJ1-2; 9 bases line up with TRBD1. J lost 6 bases, V lost 4 bases, and 6 bases had no gene match. The germline CDR1 and CDR2 sequences are KGHSH and LQKENI. The CDR3 is 14 residues long. The CDR3 region is CASSRGQGTDGYTF. Here the CDR3 DNA reads TGTGCCAGCTCACGCGGACAGGGGACCGATGGCTACACCTTC.

This clone was seen once. The rearrangement uses TRBV27 and TRBJ1-2; D gene ambiguous. This CDR3 is built from 15 residues. In germline, CDR1 is MNHEY, CDR2 SMNVEV (reference sequence). V gave up 2 bases and J gave up 4 bases, with 14 bases separating them. The CDR3 loop reads CASSLTGGRIYGYTF. DNA of the CDR3: TGTGCCAGCAGTTTAACTGGAGGGCGCATCTATGGCTACACCTTC.

The chain carries TRBV30 and TRBJ2-7, with D tentatively TRBD1 (6 bases). Germline CDR1 and CDR2: GTSNPN and SVGIG (reference sequence). V gave up 0 bases and J gave up 3 bases, with 9 bases separating them. This CDR3 has 13 residues. The CDR3 sequence: CAWSVRQDYEQYF. The CDR3 DNA is TGTGCCTGGAGTGTAAGACAGGACTACGAGCAGTACTTC.

The rearrangement links TRBV5-6 to TRBJ2-7; D remains ambiguous. V lost 2 bases, J lost 2 bases, and 8 bases lay in between. The CDR3 runs 13 residues. Germline V gene lookup returns CDR1 SGHDT and CDR2 YYEEEE. The CDR3 nucleotides read TGTGCCAGCAGCTTTTGGAGTACCTACGAGCAGTACTTC. Its protein is CASSFWSTYEQYF.

This sequence joins TRBV6-1 and TRBJ2-7; 10 nucleotides match TRBD1. CDR1 is MNHNS, CDR2 SASEGT, per germline. The CDR3 is 13 residues long. The ends lost 6 bases at V and 5 bases at J; junction bases unmatched: 4. The CDR3 DNA is TGTGCCAGCAGGGGACAGGGGATAAACGAGCAGTACTTC. Protein: CASRGQGINEQYF.